Each of the 9 T cell receptor beta chains below was sequenced from the same sample in a study of identical twins. TCRdb called the 5' RACE reads again in MiXCR, with one record for every CDR3 protein. The table has about 690,000 distinct CDR3 sequences, 21% seen once; the top ten hold 4% to 5.5%. These data also featured in a second study, about T cells expressing NK-cell markers.

The source material was PBMCs. These receptors were collected from a woman aged 18-29 years in good health.

The chain recombines TRBV27 with TRBJ2-7; D gene unclear. V shed 10 bases and J shed 7 bases, with 17 bases lying between them. The CDR3 has 12 residues. CDR1 and CDR2 (germline): MNHEY, SMNVEV (reference sequence). In nucleotides, the CDR3 is TGTGCCATCGACCCTTTCAAGCAGGAGCAGTACTTC. Its translation: CAIDPFKQEQYF.

The gene calls are TRBV5-1 and TRBJ2-7; unclear D gene. V lost 2 bases and J 2 bases, leaving 14 bases between the germline ends. Germline assignment: CDR1 SGHRS and CDR2 YFSETQ. CDR3 length equals 15 residues. The CDR3 is CASSFSLGNTYEQYF. Written as DNA, the CDR3 is TGCGCCAGCAGCTTCTCGTTGGGAAATACCTACGAGCAGTACTTC.

This chain connects TRBV5-6 to TRBJ2-5, with 9 nucleotides matching TRBD2. Germline-derived CDR1 and CDR2 are SGHDT and YYEEEE. V lost 4 bases, J lost 2 bases, and 18 bases stayed unmatched. CDR3 length equals 19 residues. The CDR3 region is CASSPVVAGAMFRQETQYF. CDR3 bases: TGTGCCAGCAGCCCCGTGGTAGCGGGAGCGATGTTTCGGCAAGAGACCCAGTACTTC.

This clonotype was counted at least ten times. The rearrangement links TRBV7-9 to TRBJ2-7; no definite D call. Germline CDR1 SEHNR, CDR2 FQNEAQ (reference sequence). This CDR3 is 12 amino acids long. The V end was cut by 3 bases, the J end by 2 bases, with 5 bases between. CDR3 DNA: TGTGCCAGCAGCTTCACAGCCTACGAGCAGTACTTC. This sequence encodes CASSFTAYEQYF.

V and J are TRBV7-2 and TRBJ2-1; D gene unclear. Germline CDR1 and CDR2: SGHTA and FQGNSA. V was pared by 0 bases and J by 9 bases, with 3 bases between. The CDR3 totals 11 residues. In DNA, the CDR3 is TGTGCCAGCAGCTTAGCCCGTGAGCAGTTCTTC. It translates to CASSLAREQFF. The whole variable domain, filled in from reference TRBV7-2 and TRBJ2-1, reads GAGVSQSPSNKVTEKGKDVELRCDPISGHTALYWYRQSLGQGLEFLIYFQGNSAPDKSGLPSDRFSAERTGGSVSTLTIQRTQQEDSAVYLCASSLAREQFFGPGTRLTVL.

This clonotype was seen a few times. This chain links TRBV5-1 with TRBJ2-1, with TRBD1 identical over 10 bases. Germline CDR1 is SGHRS and CDR2 is YFSETQ. Losses at the gene ends were 2 bases for V and 5 bases for J; bases not matched to a gene: 4. The CDR3 sequence is 15 residues long. CDR3 loop: CASSFRGTGDNEQFF. The CDR3 coding sequence is TGCGCCAGCAGCTTTCGAGGGACAGGGGACAATGAGCAGTTCTTC.

The chain carries TRBV11-2 and TRBJ2-2; maybe TRBD2 (5 bases). The CDR3 length is 15 residues. The germline V and J ends were trimmed by 2 bases and 4 bases, with 11 bases remaining between them. CDR1 and CDR2 from the germline V gene are SGHAT and FQNNGV. CDR3 sequence reads: CASSLSGMSTGELFF. DNA for the CDR3: TGTGCCAGCAGCTTATCGGGAATGAGCACCGGGGAGCTGTTTTTT.

CDR3 bases: TGTGCCAGCAGCCAAGAAGGGGAAGGGGTAGCTTTCTTT. It yields the protein CASSQEGEGVAFF. The chain employs TRBV3-1 and TRBJ1-1; a possible D gene is TRBD1 (5 bases). V dropped 0 bases and J dropped 10 bases, with 12 bases sitting between them. Looked up from germline, CDR1 is LGHDT and CDR2 is YNNKEL (reference sequence). This CDR3 spans 13 amino acids.

This clonotype was found a few times. V is TRBV10-3 and J is TRBJ2-1; no reliable D call. The CDR3 totals 13 residues. Germline CDR1 ENHRY, CDR2 SYGVKD. V shed 4 bases and J shed 3 bases, with 7 bases lying between them. CDR3 bases: TGTGCCATCAGTGCCGCCCGCTACAATGAGCAGTTCTTC. Translation: CAISAARYNEQFF.